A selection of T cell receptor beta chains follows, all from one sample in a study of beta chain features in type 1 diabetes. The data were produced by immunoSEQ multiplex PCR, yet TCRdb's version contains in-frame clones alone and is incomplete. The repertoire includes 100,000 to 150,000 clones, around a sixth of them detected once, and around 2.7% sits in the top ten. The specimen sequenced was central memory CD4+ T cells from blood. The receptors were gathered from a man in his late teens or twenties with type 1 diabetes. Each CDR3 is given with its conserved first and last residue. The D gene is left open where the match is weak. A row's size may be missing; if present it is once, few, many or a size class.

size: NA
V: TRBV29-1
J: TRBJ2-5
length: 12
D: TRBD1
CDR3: CSSYRGGETQYF
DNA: TGCAGCTCGTACAGGGGCGGGGAGACCCAGTACTTC

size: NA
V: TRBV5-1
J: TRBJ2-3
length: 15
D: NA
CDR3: CASSSPGTGTDTQYF
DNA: TGCGCCAGCAGCTCTCCCGGGACCGGCACAGATACGCAGTATTTT

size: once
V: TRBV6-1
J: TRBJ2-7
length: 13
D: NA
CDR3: CATLRDGTYEQYF
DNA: TGTGCCACCCTCCGGGACGGGACCTACGAGCAGTACTTC

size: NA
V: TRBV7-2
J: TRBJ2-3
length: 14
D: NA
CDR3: CASSYYGPTDTQYF
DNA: TGTGCCAGCAGCTATTATGGACCCACAGATACGCAGTATTTT

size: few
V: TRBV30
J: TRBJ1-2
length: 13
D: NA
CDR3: CAWSVQSGYGYTF
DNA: TGTGCCTGGAGTGTACAGTCGGGCTATGGCTACACCTTC

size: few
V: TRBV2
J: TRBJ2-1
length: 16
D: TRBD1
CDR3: CASSELGGASYNEQFF
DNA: TGTGCCAGCAGTGAACTAGGGGGCGCTTCTTACAATGAGCAGTTCTTC

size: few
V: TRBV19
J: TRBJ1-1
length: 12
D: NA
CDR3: CASSPRTVEAFF
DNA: TGTGCCAGTAGTCCCCGGACAGTTGAAGCTTTCTTT

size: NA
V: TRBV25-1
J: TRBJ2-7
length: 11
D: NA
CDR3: CASSSFYEQYF
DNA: TGTGCCAGCAGCTCCTTCTACGAGCAGTACTTC

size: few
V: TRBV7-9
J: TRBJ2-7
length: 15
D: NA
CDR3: CASSLGGSQAYEQYF
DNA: TGTGCCAGCAGCTTAGGGGGCTCCCAAGCCTACGAGCAGTACTTC

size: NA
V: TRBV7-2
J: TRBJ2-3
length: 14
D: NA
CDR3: CASSYSGSTDTQYF
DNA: TGTGCCAGCAGCTATAGCGGAAGCACAGATACGCAGTATTTT

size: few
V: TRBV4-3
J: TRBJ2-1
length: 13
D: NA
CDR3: CASSLMMRNEQFF
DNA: TGCGCCAGCAGCCTGATGATGCGCAATGAGCAGTTCTTC

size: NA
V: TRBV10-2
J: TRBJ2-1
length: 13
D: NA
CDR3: CASSQSSYNEQFF
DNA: TGCGCCAGCAGTCAGAGCTCCTACAATGAGCAGTTCTTC

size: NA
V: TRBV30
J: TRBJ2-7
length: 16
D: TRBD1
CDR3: CAWSVRGQGFAYEQYF
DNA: TGTGCCTGGAGTGTACGAGGACAGGGCTTCGCCTACGAGCAGTACTTC

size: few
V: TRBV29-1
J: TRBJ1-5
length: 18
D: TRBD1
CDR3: CSATLRIPGQGVNQPQHF
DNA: TGCAGCGCCACGTTGCGAATTCCGGGGCAGGGGGTCAATCAGCCCCAGCATTTT

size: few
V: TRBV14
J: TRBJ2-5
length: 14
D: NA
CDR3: CASSPGTSQETQYF
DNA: TGTGCCAGCAGCCCAGGGACGTCCCAAGAGACCCAGTACTTC

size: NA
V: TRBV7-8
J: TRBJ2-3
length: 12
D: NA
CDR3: CASSGFTDTQYF
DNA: TGTGCCAGCAGCGGGTTCACAGATACGCAGTATTTT

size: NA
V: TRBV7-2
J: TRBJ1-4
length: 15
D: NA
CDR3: CASSGLFSTNEKLFF
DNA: TGTGCCAGCAGTGGCTTATTCTCAACTAATGAAAAACTGTTTTTT

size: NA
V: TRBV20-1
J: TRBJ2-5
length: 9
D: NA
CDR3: CRPGGTQYF
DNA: TGCAGGCCAGGAGGGACCCAGTACTTC

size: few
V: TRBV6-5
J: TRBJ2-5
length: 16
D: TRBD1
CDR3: CASSYSGQDDGETQYF
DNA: TGTGCCAGCAGTTACTCCGGACAGGACGATGGGGAGACCCAGTACTTC

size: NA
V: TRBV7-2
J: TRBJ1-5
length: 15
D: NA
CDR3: CASSGWVGQGQPQHF
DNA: TGTGCCAGCAGCGGATGGGTGGGTCAGGGACAGCCCCAGCATTTT

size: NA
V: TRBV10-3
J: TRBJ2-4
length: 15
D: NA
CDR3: CAISEDGVAKNIQYF
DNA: TGTGCCATCAGTGAGGACGGAGTAGCCAAAAACATTCAGTACTTC

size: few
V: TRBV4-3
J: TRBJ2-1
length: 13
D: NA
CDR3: CASSRTAYNEQFF
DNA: TGCGCCAGCAGCCGGACAGCCTACAATGAGCAGTTCTTC

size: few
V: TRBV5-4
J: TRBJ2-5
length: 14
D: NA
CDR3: CASSSREGGETQYF
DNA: TGTGCCAGCAGTTCGAGAGAGGGTGGGGAGACCCAGTACTTC

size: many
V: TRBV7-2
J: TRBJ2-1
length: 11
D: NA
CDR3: CASSAHNEQFF
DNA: TGTGCCAGCAGCGCTCACAATGAGCAGTTCTTC

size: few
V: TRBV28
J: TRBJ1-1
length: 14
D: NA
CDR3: CASSIGSLNTEAFF
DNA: TGTGCCAGCAGCATCGGATCCCTGAACACTGAAGCTTTCTTT

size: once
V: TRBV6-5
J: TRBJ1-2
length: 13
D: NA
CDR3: CASARDRNYGYTF
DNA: TGTGCCAGCGCCCGGGACCGCAACTATGGCTACACCTTC

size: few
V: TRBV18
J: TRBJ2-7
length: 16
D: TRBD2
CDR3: CASSPGLAGNSYEQYF
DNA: TGTGCCAGCTCCCCGGGACTAGCGGGGAACTCCTACGAGCAGTACTTC

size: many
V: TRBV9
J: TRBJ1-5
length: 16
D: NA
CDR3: CASSVVSGVQPQPQHF
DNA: TGTGCCAGCAGCGTAGTATCCGGGGTACAGCCTCAGCCCCAGCATTTT

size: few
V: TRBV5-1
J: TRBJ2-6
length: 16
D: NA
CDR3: CASSFLEGGRANVLTF
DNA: TGCGCCAGCAGCTTTTTGGAGGGAGGAAGGGCCAACGTCCTGACTTTC

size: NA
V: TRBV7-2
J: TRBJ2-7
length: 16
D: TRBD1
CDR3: CASSLDPPGTGNEQYF
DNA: TGTGCCAGCAGCTTAGACCCCCCCGGGACAGGAAACGAGCAGTACTTC

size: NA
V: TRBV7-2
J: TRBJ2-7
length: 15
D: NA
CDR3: CASSLGQIRSYEQYF
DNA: TGTGCCAGCAGCTTAGGCCAGATTCGCTCCTACGAGCAGTACTTC

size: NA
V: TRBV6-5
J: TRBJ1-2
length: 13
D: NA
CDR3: CASRTQGRVGYTF
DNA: TGTGCCAGCAGGACCCAGGGTAGGGTTGGCTACACCTTC